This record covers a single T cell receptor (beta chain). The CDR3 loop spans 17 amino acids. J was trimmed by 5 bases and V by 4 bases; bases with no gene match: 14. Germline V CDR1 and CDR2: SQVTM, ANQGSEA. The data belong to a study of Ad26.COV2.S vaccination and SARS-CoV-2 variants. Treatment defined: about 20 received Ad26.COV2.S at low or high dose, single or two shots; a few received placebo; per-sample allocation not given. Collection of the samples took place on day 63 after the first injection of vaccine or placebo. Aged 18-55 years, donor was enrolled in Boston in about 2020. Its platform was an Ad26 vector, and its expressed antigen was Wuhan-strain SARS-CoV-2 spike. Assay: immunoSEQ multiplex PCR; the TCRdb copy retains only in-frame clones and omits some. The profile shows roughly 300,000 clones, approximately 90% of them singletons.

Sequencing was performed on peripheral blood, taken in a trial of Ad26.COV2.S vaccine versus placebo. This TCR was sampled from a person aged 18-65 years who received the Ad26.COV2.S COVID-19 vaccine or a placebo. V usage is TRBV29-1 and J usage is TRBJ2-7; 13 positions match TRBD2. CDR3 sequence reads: CSVASTSGGMGMNEQYF. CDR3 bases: TGCAGCGTTGCCTCGACTAGCGGGGGGATGGGGATGAACGAGCAGTACTTC.